The clone carrying this T cell receptor beta chain has just a few counts. Antigen specificity is unknown. The sample comes from a study of T-cell reconstitution after alpha-beta-depleted transplantation in children. General study results and limits: Reportedly, roughly two months post-transplant, alpha-beta T cells arose from several hundred expanded graft clones. T-cell numbers and diversity one year post-transplant derived largely from freshly generated T cells.

The authors prepared the TCRbeta library with unique molecular identifiers. TCRdb fed the PCR reads into MiXCR, producing one record per CDR3 protein. The table has more than 200,000 distinct CDR3 sequences, roughly a quarter seen once. J was trimmed by 2 bases and V by 1 base; bases with no gene match: 2. This CDR3 contains 14 residues. Germline CDR1 is MGHDK and CDR2 is SYGVNS. The TCR originated in a girl aged 2 to 9 with Fanconi anemia, due to receive a stem cell transplant. The chain recombines TRBV25-1 with TRBJ2-7, with 7 bases lining up with TRBD1. The material was PBMCs, obtained before TCRalphabeta/CD19-depleted stem cell transplant. CDR3 sequence reads: CASSELGQTYEQYF. In DNA form, the CDR3 reads TGTGCCAGCAGTGAATTGGGACAGACCTACGAGCAGTACTTC.